These T cell receptor beta chains were read from a single sample in a study of T cells in Graves' hyperthyroidism and ophthalmopathy. One entry per CDR3 protein, called by TCRdb with MiXCR from the multiplex PCR reads. The sample yields hundreds of thousands of distinct CDR3 sequences, under 45% seen once. The source material was blood. The receptor source for this set is a woman in her thirties or forties with Graves' hyperthyroidism. Each CDR3 is given with its conserved first and last residue. The order of the fields is V gene, clone size, D gene, J gene, CDR3 DNA, CDR3 protein. A D gene is named only where the DNA matches it firmly. Size is stated for part of the rows, as once, few or many counts, or as a class when the clone is expanded.

v_gene: TRBV7-9; abundance: many; d_gene: -; j_gene: TRBJ2-2; CDR3nt: TGTGCCAGCAGCTTAGCGGGGTGGACCGGGGAGCTGTTTTTT; CDR3aa: CASSLAGWTGELFF
v_gene: TRBV9; abundance: many; d_gene: -; j_gene: TRBJ1-5; CDR3nt: TGTGCCAGCAGCGTGTCGGACGGCCAGCCCCAGCATTTT; CDR3aa: CASSVSDGQPQHF
v_gene: TRBV19; abundance: many; d_gene: TRBD1; j_gene: TRBJ1-2; CDR3nt: TGTGCCAGTAGTATAGAAGGGACAGTCTTCTATGGCTACACCTTC; CDR3aa: CASSIEGTVFYGYTF
v_gene: TRBV29-1; abundance: -; d_gene: -; j_gene: TRBJ1-6; CDR3nt: TGCAGCGTGGGACTAGCGGGGGATTCACCCCTCCACTTT; CDR3aa: CSVGLAGDSPLHF
v_gene: TRBV5-1; abundance: -; d_gene: TRBD1; j_gene: TRBJ2-2; CDR3nt: TGCGCCAGCAGCTTCGGGACAGGGTGGAACACCGGGGAGCTGTTTTTT; CDR3aa: CASSFGTGWNTGELFF
v_gene: TRBV14; abundance: many; d_gene: -; j_gene: TRBJ1-5; CDR3nt: TGTGCCAGCGCAAAACAGGGAAGCAATCAGCCCCAGCATTTT; CDR3aa: CASAKQGSNQPQHF
v_gene: TRBV25-1; abundance: -; d_gene: TRBD2; j_gene: TRBJ2-1; CDR3nt: TGTGCCAGCAGCAGCGGGAGGACGGATGAGCAGTTCTTC; CDR3aa: CASSSGRTDEQFF
v_gene: TRBV10-3; abundance: many; d_gene: -; j_gene: TRBJ2-7; CDR3nt: TGTGCCATCAGTGAGTCGGGCGAGCGGTCCTACGAGCAGTACTTC; CDR3aa: CAISESGERSYEQYF
v_gene: TRBV6-8; abundance: few; d_gene: -; j_gene: TRBJ1-2; CDR3nt: TGTGCCAGCAGTTACCCCCAGGGACCACATGGCTACACCTTC; CDR3aa: CASSYPQGPHGYTF
v_gene: TRBV11-1; abundance: -; d_gene: -; j_gene: TRBJ1-2; CDR3nt: TGTGCCAGCAGCTCTCTGTCAGGGGCTGGGTATGGCTACACCTTC; CDR3aa: CASSSLSGAGYGYTF
v_gene: TRBV20-1; abundance: many; d_gene: -; j_gene: TRBJ1-1; CDR3nt: TGCAGTGCTACCGAACAGGGAAGGGGAATTGAAGCTTTCTTT; CDR3aa: CSATEQGRGIEAFF
v_gene: TRBV7-2; abundance: -; d_gene: -; j_gene: TRBJ2-7; CDR3nt: TGTGCCAGCAGCTTCCTCGACACAACCTACGAGCAGTACTTC; CDR3aa: CASSFLDTTYEQYF
v_gene: TRBV20-1; abundance: few; d_gene: -; j_gene: TRBJ1-6; CDR3nt: TGCAGTGCCCCCCACGGAACTTTCAATTCACCCCTCCACTTT; CDR3aa: CSAPHGTFNSPLHF
v_gene: TRBV6-6; abundance: -; d_gene: TRBD1; j_gene: TRBJ2-7; CDR3nt: TGTGCCATCAGTTACCCCGGGACAGGGGGGTACGAGCAGTACTTC; CDR3aa: CAISYPGTGGYEQYF
v_gene: TRBV14; abundance: -; d_gene: -; j_gene: TRBJ1-2; CDR3nt: TGTGCCAGCAGCCGGACAAGGAGCGTCTATGGCTACACCTTC; CDR3aa: CASSRTRSVYGYTF
v_gene: TRBV30; abundance: -; d_gene: -; j_gene: TRBJ2-6; CDR3nt: TGTGCCTGGAGCCCAGCCCCTGGGGCCAACGTCCTGACTTTC; CDR3aa: CAWSPAPGANVLTF
v_gene: TRBV28; abundance: -; d_gene: TRBD1; j_gene: TRBJ1-5; CDR3nt: TGTGCCAGCAGGTCGATTACAGGGGAAGTAAGTCAGCCCCAGCATTTT; CDR3aa: CASRSITGEVSQPQHF
v_gene: TRBV7-9; abundance: many; d_gene: -; j_gene: TRBJ2-7; CDR3nt: TGTGCCAGCAGCCGGGGACGAGTCACCTACGAGCAGTACTTC; CDR3aa: CASSRGRVTYEQYF
v_gene: TRBV24-1; abundance: few; d_gene: TRBD1; j_gene: TRBJ2-5; CDR3nt: TGTGCCACCAGTGAGACAGGGGGCGCGATCGAGACCCAGTACTTC; CDR3aa: CATSETGGAIETQYF
v_gene: TRBV19; abundance: -; d_gene: -; j_gene: TRBJ2-2; CDR3nt: TGTGCCAGTGAACAGGGACCCGGGGAGCTGTTTTTT; CDR3aa: CASEQGPGELFF
v_gene: TRBV10-1; abundance: -; d_gene: TRBD1; j_gene: TRBJ1-2; CDR3nt: TGCGCCAGCAGGGCCGGGACAGGGCCAAAAAATGGCTACACCTTC; CDR3aa: CASRAGTGPKNGYTF
v_gene: TRBV6-5; abundance: few; d_gene: -; j_gene: TRBJ2-7; CDR3nt: TGTGCCAGCAGGGAGAGGCCCAGCTCCTACGAGCAGTACTTC; CDR3aa: CASRERPSSYEQYF
v_gene: TRBV7-8; abundance: -; d_gene: -; j_gene: TRBJ1-1; CDR3nt: TGTGCCAGCAGCTTAATTCGGTCAGGGCTAGCTTTCTTT; CDR3aa: CASSLIRSGLAFF
v_gene: TRBV4-3; abundance: -; d_gene: -; j_gene: TRBJ2-7; CDR3nt: TGCGCCAGCAGCCAAGGCTGGCGGGGCTCCTTCGAGCAGTACTTC; CDR3aa: CASSQGWRGSFEQYF
v_gene: TRBV29-1; abundance: -; d_gene: -; j_gene: TRBJ2-2; CDR3nt: TGCAGTACCACTGGGGGGGGGCCCACCGGGGAGCTGTTTTTT; CDR3aa: CSTTGGGPTGELFF
v_gene: TRBV10-3; abundance: many; d_gene: -; j_gene: TRBJ1-5; CDR3nt: TGTGCCATCAGTGAGTCTAGCGGAGCTGGGGATCAGCCCCAGCATTTT; CDR3aa: CAISESSGAGDQPQHF
v_gene: TRBV7-8; abundance: many; d_gene: -; j_gene: TRBJ2-5; CDR3nt: TGTGCCAGCAGCTCGGGCCCAGCAGGGGAGACCCAGTACTTC; CDR3aa: CASSSGPAGETQYF
v_gene: TRBV4-3; abundance: few; d_gene: TRBD1; j_gene: TRBJ1-5; CDR3nt: TGCGCCAGCAGCCAAGAAGACAGGGTTCAGCCCCAGCATTTT; CDR3aa: CASSQEDRVQPQHF
v_gene: TRBV7-3; abundance: -; d_gene: -; j_gene: TRBJ1-1; CDR3nt: TGTGCCACCCAGTTCAGTGGGAACACTGAAGCTTTCTTT; CDR3aa: CATQFSGNTEAFF
v_gene: TRBV7-9; abundance: -; d_gene: -; j_gene: TRBJ1-6; CDR3nt: TGTGCCAGCAGCCACGGGGGGCGCGTAAATTCACCCCTCCACTTT; CDR3aa: CASSHGGRVNSPLHF
v_gene: TRBV19; abundance: many; d_gene: -; j_gene: TRBJ1-3; CDR3nt: TGTGCCAGTAGTGAGAGGGCCGCTTACTCTGGAAACACCATATATTTT; CDR3aa: CASSERAAYSGNTIYF
v_gene: TRBV29-1; abundance: -; d_gene: TRBD1; j_gene: TRBJ2-7; CDR3nt: TGCAGCTTAGGGGGCATGGACGAGCAGTACTTC; CDR3aa: CSLGGMDEQYF
v_gene: TRBV25-1; abundance: -; d_gene: TRBD2; j_gene: TRBJ2-2; CDR3nt: TGTGCCGGTTGTCCGGGACTAGCGGGACGGACCGGGGAGCTGTTTTTT; CDR3aa: CAGCPGLAGRTGELFF
v_gene: TRBV10-3; abundance: -; d_gene: -; j_gene: TRBJ2-3; CDR3nt: TGTGCCATCAACGAGGGAGGCGCAGATACGCAGTATTTT; CDR3aa: CAINEGGADTQYF
v_gene: TRBV7-2; abundance: -; d_gene: TRBD1; j_gene: TRBJ1-1; CDR3nt: TGTGCCAGCAGCTACCGGGGACAGGGGCGAACTGAGGCTTTCTTT; CDR3aa: CASSYRGQGRTEAFF
v_gene: TRBV10-3; abundance: many; d_gene: TRBD1; j_gene: TRBJ1-1; CDR3nt: TGTGCCATCAGTGGAGACAGGGTGCACACTGAAGCTTTCTTT; CDR3aa: CAISGDRVHTEAFF
v_gene: TRBV20-1; abundance: many; d_gene: TRBD1; j_gene: TRBJ2-5; CDR3nt: TGCAGTGCTGGCCGGGACAGGGAGACCCAGTACTTC; CDR3aa: CSAGRDRETQYF
v_gene: TRBV10-3; abundance: many; d_gene: -; j_gene: TRBJ2-7; CDR3nt: TGTGCCATCAGTTCTAGCAACGTTCACTACGAGCAGTACTTC; CDR3aa: CAISSSNVHYEQYF
v_gene: TRBV10-1; abundance: once; d_gene: -; j_gene: TRBJ1-5; CDR3nt: TGCGCCAGCAGTGAAAGCCCTCAGCCCCAGCATTTT; CDR3aa: CASSESPQPQHF
v_gene: TRBV19; abundance: -; d_gene: -; j_gene: TRBJ1-1; CDR3nt: TGTGCCAGTAGTATTCTCACTGAAGCTTTCTTT; CDR3aa: CASSILTEAFF
v_gene: TRBV9; abundance: -; d_gene: -; j_gene: TRBJ1-1; CDR3nt: TGTGCCAGCAGCGCAGGGTTGAACGCTGAAGCTTTCTTT; CDR3aa: CASSAGLNAEAFF
v_gene: TRBV5-4; abundance: few; d_gene: -; j_gene: TRBJ2-5; CDR3nt: TGTGCCAGCAGCTTGGCCGGGGGACTCGGGTACCAAGAGACCCAGTACTTC; CDR3aa: CASSLAGGLGYQETQYF
v_gene: TRBV7-8; abundance: -; d_gene: -; j_gene: TRBJ2-7; CDR3nt: TGTGCCAGCAGCTTAGACGGGGGTAATTACGAGCAGTACTTC; CDR3aa: CASSLDGGNYEQYF
v_gene: TRBV4-3; abundance: -; d_gene: -; j_gene: TRBJ1-5; CDR3nt: TGCGCCAGCAGCCTCGCCGGGGATCTGCCCCAGCATTTT; CDR3aa: CASSLAGDLPQHF
v_gene: TRBV19; abundance: many; d_gene: -; j_gene: TRBJ1-5; CDR3nt: TGTGCCACGTCTATAAACGGGGGGGGAATCAATCAGCCCCAGCATTTT; CDR3aa: CATSINGGGINQPQHF
v_gene: TRBV9; abundance: -; d_gene: -; j_gene: TRBJ2-3; CDR3nt: TGTGCCAGCAGCGAGACCCCGTGGAGTAGCGGAGGCACAGATACGCAGTATTTT; CDR3aa: CASSETPWSSGGTDTQYF
v_gene: TRBV6-2/TRBV6-3; abundance: few; d_gene: -; j_gene: TRBJ1-5; CDR3nt: TGTGCCAGCAGTTACGAAAGTCATAGCAATCAGCCCCAGCATTTT; CDR3aa: CASSYESHSNQPQHF
v_gene: TRBV19; abundance: -; d_gene: -; j_gene: TRBJ1-2; CDR3nt: TGTGCCAGTAGTATGTCGCGCCGGGGAGACTATGGCTACACCTTC; CDR3aa: CASSMSRRGDYGYTF
v_gene: TRBV7-2; abundance: -; d_gene: TRBD2; j_gene: TRBJ2-7; CDR3nt: TGTGCCAGCTCCCCACCGGGACTAGGAAAATACGAGCAGTACTTC; CDR3aa: CASSPPGLGKYEQYF